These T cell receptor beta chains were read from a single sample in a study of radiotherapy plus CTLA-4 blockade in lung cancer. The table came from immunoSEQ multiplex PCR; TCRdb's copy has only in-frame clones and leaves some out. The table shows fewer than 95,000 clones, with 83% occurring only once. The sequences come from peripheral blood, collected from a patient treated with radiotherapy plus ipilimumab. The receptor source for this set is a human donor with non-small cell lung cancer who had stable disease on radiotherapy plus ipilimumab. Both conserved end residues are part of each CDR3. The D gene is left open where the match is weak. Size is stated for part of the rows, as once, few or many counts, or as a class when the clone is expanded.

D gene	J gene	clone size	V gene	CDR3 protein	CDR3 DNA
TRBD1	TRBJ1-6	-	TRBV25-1	CASRGTGGRDNSPLHF	TGTGCCAGCAGAGGGACAGGGGGCAGAGATAATTCACCCCTCCACTTT
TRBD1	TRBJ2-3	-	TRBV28	CASSLGTELRTDTQYF	TGTGCCAGCAGTTTAGGGACAGAGCTACGCACAGATACGCAGTATTTT
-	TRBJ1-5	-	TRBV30	CAWSAGASSNQPQHF	TGTGCCTGGAGCGCAGGAGCCAGTAGCAATCAGCCCCAGCATTTT
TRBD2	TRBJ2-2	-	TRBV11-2	CASSLEGLADWGELFF	TGTGCCAGCAGCTTAGAGGGACTAGCGGACTGGGGGGAGCTGTTTTTT
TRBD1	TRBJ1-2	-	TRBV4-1	CASSQILLGTDNYGYTF	TGCGCCAGCAGCCAAATCCTTCTTGGGACAGACAACTATGGCTACACCTTC
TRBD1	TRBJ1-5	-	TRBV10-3	CAIGGPGGSNQPQHF	TGTGCCATCGGAGGGCCAGGGGGAAGCAATCAGCCCCAGCATTTT
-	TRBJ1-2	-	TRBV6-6	CASSYSTIGSNYGYTF	TGTGCCAGCAGTTACTCGACGATAGGTTCTAACTATGGCTACACCTTC
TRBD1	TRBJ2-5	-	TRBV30	CAWRRGQGTQYF	TGTGCCTGGAGGAGGGGGCAAGGGACCCAGTACTTC
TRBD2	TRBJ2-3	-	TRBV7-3	CASSPRSSGSVTDTQYF	TGTGCCAGCAGCCCCCGGTCTAGCGGGAGTGTCACAGATACGCAGTATTTT
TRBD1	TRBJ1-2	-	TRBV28	CASSLRTGGYNGYTF	TGTGCCAGCAGTTTACGGACAGGGGGTTACAATGGCTACACCTTC
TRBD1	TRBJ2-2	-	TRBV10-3	CAISELTGSTTGELFF	TGTGCCATCAGTGAGTTGACAGGGTCTACCACCGGGGAGCTGTTTTTT
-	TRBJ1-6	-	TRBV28	CASTLDSGGSPLHF	TGTGCCAGCACCCTGGACAGCGGGGGTTCACCCCTCCACTTT
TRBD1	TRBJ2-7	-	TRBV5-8	CASRPRQGHFYEQYF	TGTGCCAGCAGGCCGAGACAGGGCCACTTCTACGAGCAGTACTTC
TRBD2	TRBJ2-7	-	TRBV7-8	CASSLAGGLSYEQYF	TGTGCCAGCAGCTTAGCGGGAGGGCTCTCCTACGAGCAGTACTTC
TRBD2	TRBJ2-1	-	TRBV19	CAGSILRSGRANEQFF	TGTGCCGGTAGTATCCTTAGGAGCGGGAGGGCGAATGAGCAGTTCTTC
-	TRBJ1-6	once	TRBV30	CAWSAGANSPLHF	TGTGCCTGGAGTGCGGGGGCTAATTCACCCCTCCACTTT
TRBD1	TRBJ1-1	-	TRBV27	CASSQGQGLLGGAFF	TGTGCCAGCAGTCAGGGACAGGGACTCCTAGGGGGAGCTTTCTTT
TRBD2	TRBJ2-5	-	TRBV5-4	CASSLEAGGQETQYF	TGTGCCAGCAGCTTGGAAGCGGGGGGGCAAGAGACCCAGTACTTC
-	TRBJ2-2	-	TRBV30	CAWSGGQPTGELFF	TGTGCCTGGAGTGGGGGGCAGCCGACCGGGGAGCTGTTTTTT
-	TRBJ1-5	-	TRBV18	CASAAGSNQPQHF	TGTGCCAGCGCCGCCGGGTCCAATCAGCCCCAGCATTTT
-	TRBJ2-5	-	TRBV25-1	CASNRKGTFQETQYF	TGTGCCAGCAACCGGAAGGGTACATTTCAAGAGACCCAGTACTTC
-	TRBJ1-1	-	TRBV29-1	CSVERAEAFF	TGCAGCGTTGAAAGGGCAGAAGCTTTCTTT
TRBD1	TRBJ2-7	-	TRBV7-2	CASRADRGREQYF	TGTGCCAGCAGGGCTGACAGGGGGCGGGAGCAGTACTTC
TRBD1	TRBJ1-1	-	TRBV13	CASSLRTGTGTEAFF	TGTGCCAGCAGCCTAAGGACAGGGACGGGGACTGAAGCTTTCTTT
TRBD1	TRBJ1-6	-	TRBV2	CASSEEQGNSPLHF	TGTGCCAGCAGTGAGGAACAGGGGAATTCACCCCTCCACTTT
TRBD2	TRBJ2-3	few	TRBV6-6	CASSRTSGSSTDTQYF	TGTGCCAGCAGCCGGACTAGCGGGAGTAGCACAGATACGCAGTATTTT
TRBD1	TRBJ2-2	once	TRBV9	CASSPQTGSTGELFF	TGTGCCAGCAGCCCCCAGACAGGGAGCACCGGGGAGCTGTTTTTT
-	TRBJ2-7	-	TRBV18	CASSPLLRGRSPYEQYF	TGTGCCAGCTCACCACTGCTTAGGGGACGGTCACCTTACGAGCAGTACTTC
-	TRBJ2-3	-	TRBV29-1	CSVGHTDTQYF	TGCAGCGTTGGGCACACAGATACGCAGTATTTT
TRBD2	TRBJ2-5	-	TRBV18	CASSFGRQGETQYF	TGTGCCAGCTCATTCGGGAGGCAGGGTGAGACCCAGTACTTC
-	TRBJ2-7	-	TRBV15	CATSRESGVPDEQYF	TGTGCCACCAGCAGAGAGTCGGGGGTACCGGACGAGCAGTACTTC
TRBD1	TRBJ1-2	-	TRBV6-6	CASSHIQGQNGYTF	TGTGCCAGCAGTCACATACAGGGGCAGAATGGCTACACCTTC
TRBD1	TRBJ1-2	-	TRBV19	CASTGGINYGYTF	TGTGCCAGTACAGGGGGCATTAACTATGGCTACACCTTC
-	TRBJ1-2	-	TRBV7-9	CASTSPYGYTF	TGTGCCAGCACCTCACCATATGGCTACACCTTC
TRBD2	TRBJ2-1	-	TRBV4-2	CASSPHAGGVGYNEQFF	TGTGCCAGCAGCCCTCATGCGGGGGGAGTCGGCTACAATGAGCAGTTCTTC
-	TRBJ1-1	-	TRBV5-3	CARSLGGGLDTEAFF	TGTGCCAGAAGCTTGGGAGGGGGGCTGGACACTGAAGCTTTCTTT
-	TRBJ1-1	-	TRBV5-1	CASLAGPGNTEAFF	TGCGCCAGTCTTGCCGGGCCAGGAAACACTGAAGCTTTCTTT
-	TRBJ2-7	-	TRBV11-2	CASSLSQGPSYEQYF	TGTGCCAGCAGCTTATCCCAGGGGCCATCCTACGAGCAGTACTTC
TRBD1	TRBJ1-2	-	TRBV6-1	CASRQQGADYGYTF	TGTGCCAGCAGACAACAGGGGGCCGACTATGGCTACACCTTC
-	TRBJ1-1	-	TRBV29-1	CSVEGVMNTEAFF	TGCAGCGTTGAAGGGGTCATGAACACTGAAGCTTTCTTT
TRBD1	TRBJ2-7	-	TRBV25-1	CASSEVPPGQGNEEQYF	TGTGCCAGCAGTGAAGTCCCCCCGGGACAGGGGAATGAAGAGCAGTACTTC
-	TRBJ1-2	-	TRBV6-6	CASSSGDGYTF	TGTGCCAGCAGTTCTGGAGATGGCTACACCTTC
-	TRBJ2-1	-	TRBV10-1	CASSELYEQFF	TGCGCCAGCAGTGAGCTCTATGAGCAGTTCTTC
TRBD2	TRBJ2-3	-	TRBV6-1	CASSSAGGVDTQYF	TGTGCCAGCAGCTCAGCGGGAGGGGTAGATACGCAGTATTTT
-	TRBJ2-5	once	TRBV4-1	CASSLAGTKETQYF	TGCGCCAGCAGCCTGGCCGGGACAAAAGAGACCCAGTACTTC